The rows below give T cell receptor beta chains drawn from one sample of a study of cytomegalovirus exposure and HLA in healthy donors. Clones were sequenced by immunoSEQ multiplex PCR, and TCRdb holds only the in-frame ones, with some missing. The sample has about 150,000 clones, approximately 89% seen once. Sequencing used PBMCs. The source of these receptors is a man younger than 30 in good health and CMV-seronegative. Each CDR3 is given with its conserved first and last residue. The D gene is left open where the match is weak. Clone size is not always given. Where it is, it says once, few, many or a class for expanded clones.

TRBV11-1,TRBJ2-7,TRBD2,-,TGTGCCAGCAGCCGGGCGCGGGGGGGCCTGTACGAGCAGTACTTC,CASSRARGGLYEQYF
TRBV30,TRBJ1-1,-,-,TGTGCCTGGAGTGTATGGGGACTCGAAGCTTTCTTT,CAWSVWGLEAFF
TRBV9,TRBJ1-2,TRBD1,-,TGTGCCAGCAGCGCAGGACAGGTCTTCTATGGCTACACCTTC,CASSAGQVFYGYTF
TRBV7-9,TRBJ2-1,TRBD1,-,TGTGCCAGCAGCTTTCCCGGGACAGGGCACAATGAGCAGTTCTTC,CASSFPGTGHNEQFF
TRBV18,TRBJ2-2,TRBD1,-,TGTGCCAGCTCCCCGGACAGGGCGAACACCGGGGAGCTGTTTTTT,CASSPDRANTGELFF
TRBV9,TRBJ2-1,-,-,TGTGCCAGCAGCTTAAACTTCGTTTCTGAGCAGTTCTTC,CASSLNFVSEQFF
TRBV29-1,TRBJ2-1,-,-,TGCAGCGCCGGGCGTACAGGGCGGTACAATGAGCAGTTCTTC,CSAGRTGRYNEQFF
TRBV10-3,TRBJ1-4,TRBD1,-,TGTGCCACGTCGGGACAGTCTAATGAAAAACTGTTTTTT,CATSGQSNEKLFF
TRBV2,TRBJ1-5,TRBD1,few,TGTGCCAGCAGTTGGACAGGGGGCAATCAGCCCCAGCATTTT,CASSWTGGNQPQHF
TRBV5-1,TRBJ1-1,-,-,TGCGCCAGCAGCTTGGTAGGACAGCAGAACACTGAAGCTTTCTTT,CASSLVGQQNTEAFF
TRBV30,TRBJ2-6,-,-,TGTGCCTGGAGTGTAACCGGGATCACTGGGGCCAACGTCCTGACTTTC,CAWSVTGITGANVLTF
TRBV7-9,TRBJ1-2,-,-,TGTGCCAGCAGCCCCCCTTCGGGGGTCCCTTATGGCTACACCTTC,CASSPPSGVPYGYTF
TRBV10-2,TRBJ2-7,-,few,TGCGCCACCCAAATCCGGGGCTCCTACGAGCAGTACTTC,CATQIRGSYEQYF
TRBV9,TRBJ1-6,-,-,TGTGCCAGCAGCCCCCAGGCCGTGGCTGAAGATTCACCCCTCCACTTT,CASSPQAVAEDSPLHF
TRBV30,TRBJ1-6,-,-,TGTGCCTGGAGTGCTCAGGGATTGTCACCCCTCCACTTT,CAWSAQGLSPLHF
TRBV7-9,TRBJ2-7,TRBD1,few,TGTGCCAGCAGCTTTAGCAGGGGACAGGGGTACTCCTACGAGCAGTACTTC,CASSFSRGQGYSYEQYF